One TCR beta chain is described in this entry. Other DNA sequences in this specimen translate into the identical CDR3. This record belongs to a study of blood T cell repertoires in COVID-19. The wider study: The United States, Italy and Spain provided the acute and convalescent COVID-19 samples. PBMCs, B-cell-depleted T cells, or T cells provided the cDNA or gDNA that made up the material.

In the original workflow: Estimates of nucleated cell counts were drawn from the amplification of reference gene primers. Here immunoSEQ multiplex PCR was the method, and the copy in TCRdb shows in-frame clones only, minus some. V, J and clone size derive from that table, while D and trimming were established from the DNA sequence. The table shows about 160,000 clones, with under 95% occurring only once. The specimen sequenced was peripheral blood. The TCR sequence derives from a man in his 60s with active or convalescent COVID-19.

CDR3 sequence reads: CASSSGQGGNEQFF. The CDR3 bases are TGTGCCAGTTCATCGGGACAGGGTGGGAATGAGCAGTTCTTC. This sequence joins TRBV11-2 and TRBJ2-1; 9 bases are shared with TRBD1. CDR3 length: 14 amino acids. With 9 bases clipped from V and 7 bases from J, the junction kept 10 bases outside the gene matches. In germline, CDR1 is SGHAT, CDR2 FQNNGV.